Listed below are T cell receptor beta chains from one sample, sequenced in a study of T cells after yellow fever vaccination. MiXCR was run by TCRdb on the 5' RACE reads, yielding one entry per CDR3 protein. This sample yields about 550,000 distinct CDR3 sequences, of which around 21% are seen a single time; more than 13% belongs to the top ten. The sample in question was PBMCs, obtained 15 days after the yellow fever booster vaccination. These receptors were obtained from a man aged 25 to 40 who received the YFV17D yellow fever vaccine. Both conserved end residues are part of each CDR3. D genes are given only for firm matches. Only some rows state a clone size, as once, few, many or a class for expanded clones.

J: TRBJ2-7
size: few
D: TRBD2
V: TRBV7-2
CDR3: CASTVAGTLYEQYF
DNA: TGTGCCAGCACGGTAGCGGGGACCTTATACGAGCAGTACTTC

J: TRBJ2-7
size: .
D: TRBD2
V: TRBV28
CDR3: CASGELAGAYEQYF
DNA: TGTGCCAGCGGGGAACTAGCGGGGGCCTACGAGCAGTACTTC

J: TRBJ2-3
size: .
D: .
V: TRBV6-2/TRBV6-3
CDR3: CASNMGQVTDTQYF
DNA: TGTGCCAGCAACATGGGACAAGTCACAGATACGCAGTATTTT

J: TRBJ2-1
size: .
D: TRBD2
V: TRBV5-6
CDR3: CARQRGLASYNEQFF
DNA: TGTGCCAGGCAACGAGGACTAGCGTCCTACAATGAGCAGTTCTTC

J: TRBJ1-1
size: .
D: .
V: TRBV4-3
CDR3: CASSHATGNEAFF
DNA: TGCGCCAGCAGCCACGCTACAGGGAATGAAGCTTTCTTT

J: TRBJ2-7
size: few
D: .
V: TRBV18
CDR3: CASSQQVGNEQYF
DNA: TGTGCCAGCTCACAACAGGTGGGGAACGAGCAGTACTTC

J: TRBJ1-3
size: .
D: TRBD1
V: TRBV10-2
CDR3: CASSVGQSGNTIYF
DNA: TGCGCCAGCAGTGTGGGACAGTCTGGAAACACCATATATTTT

J: TRBJ2-7
size: many
D: TRBD2
V: TRBV12-3/TRBV12-4
CDR3: CASSPGLATYEQYF
DNA: TGTGCCAGCAGTCCGGGACTAGCGACCTACGAGCAGTACTTC

J: TRBJ2-5
size: few
D: .
V: TRBV7-2
CDR3: CASSLAEGARTQYF
DNA: TGTGCCAGCAGCTTAGCGGAGGGGGCGAGGACCCAGTACTTC

J: TRBJ2-5
size: .
D: .
V: TRBV20-1
CDR3: CSARELAEETQYF
DNA: TGCAGTGCTAGAGAGTTGGCCGAAGAGACCCAGTACTTC

J: TRBJ2-3
size: .
D: TRBD2
V: TRBV7-9
CDR3: CASNRSGGTSGGISTDTQYF
DNA: TGTGCCAGCAACCGGTCCGGCGGGACTAGCGGGGGCATTAGCACAGATACGCAGTATTTT

J: TRBJ2-3
size: .
D: TRBD2
V: TRBV5-1
CDR3: CASSATSGMSDTQYF
DNA: TGCGCCAGCAGCGCGACTAGCGGGATGTCAGATACGCAGTATTTT

J: TRBJ1-1
size: .
D: TRBD1
V: TRBV3-1
CDR3: CASRLTGGGNTEAFF
DNA: TGTGCCAGCAGACTCACAGGGGGCGGGAACACTGAAGCTTTCTTT

J: TRBJ2-1
size: few
D: .
V: TRBV27
CDR3: CASSPPQGLVGKEQFF
DNA: TGTGCCAGCAGTCCCCCACAGGGCTTGGTGGGAAAGGAGCAGTTCTTC

J: TRBJ2-7
size: few
D: .
V: TRBV3-1
CDR3: CASSQGGGQQYF
DNA: TGTGCCAGCAGCCAAGGTGGGGGGCAGCAGTACTTC

J: TRBJ2-2
size: few
D: .
V: TRBV14
CDR3: CASSQESAVMGDGELFF
DNA: TGTGCCAGCAGCCAAGAGTCAGCAGTTATGGGCGACGGGGAGCTGTTTTTT

J: TRBJ2-1
size: few
D: .
V: TRBV15
CDR3: CATSRDLSAKEQFF
DNA: TGTGCCACCAGCAGAGATCTTTCCGCTAAGGAGCAGTTCTTC

J: TRBJ2-5
size: .
D: TRBD2
V: TRBV30
CDR3: CAWSVGSGAQETQYF
DNA: TGTGCCTGGAGTGTAGGTAGCGGGGCACAAGAGACCCAGTACTTC

J: TRBJ2-5
size: few
D: .
V: TRBV20-1
CDR3: CSARGSRRQETQYF
DNA: TGCAGTGCTAGGGGGTCCAGGCGACAAGAGACCCAGTACTTC

J: TRBJ2-6
size: .
D: .
V: TRBV27
CDR3: CASSFRAGANVLTF
DNA: TGTGCCAGCAGTTTCAGGGCTGGGGCCAACGTCCTGACTTTC

J: TRBJ2-7
size: few
D: .
V: TRBV21-1
CDR3: CASSKEASGGF
DNA: TGTGCCAGCAGCAAAGAGGCTAGCGGGGGCTTC

J: TRBJ2-7
size: .
D: .
V: TRBV19
CDR3: CASSILAVSSYEQYF
DNA: TGTGCCAGTAGTATTTTAGCGGTCTCCTCCTACGAGCAGTACTTC

J: TRBJ2-3
size: .
D: .
V: TRBV5-1
CDR3: CASSFQGLSTDTQYF
DNA: TGCGCCAGCAGCTTCCAGGGGTTAAGCACAGATACGCAGTATTTT

J: TRBJ2-7
size: few
D: TRBD1
V: TRBV3-1
CDR3: CASSTRTGTYEQYF
DNA: TGTGCCAGCAGCACCCGGACAGGGACCTACGAGCAGTACTTC

J: TRBJ2-3
size: .
D: .
V: TRBV3-1
CDR3: CAFCPTPHKVDHTDTQYF
DNA: TGTGCCTTCTGTCCAACCCCCCACAAGGTAGACCACACAGATACGCAGTATTTT

J: TRBJ2-7
size: few
D: .
V: TRBV20-1
CDR3: CSGVEGGYEQYF
DNA: TGCAGTGGAGTAGAGGGCGGTTACGAGCAGTACTTC

J: TRBJ1-2
size: .
D: .
V: TRBV20-1
CDR3: CSATTGFGYTF
DNA: TGCAGTGCTACTACAGGGTTTGGCTACACCTTC

J: TRBJ2-7
size: few
D: .
V: TRBV2
CDR3: CASIIRTTYEQYF
DNA: TGTGCCAGCATTATACGGACTACCTACGAGCAGTACTTC

J: TRBJ2-7
size: few
D: .
V: TRBV11-1
CDR3: CASSLEARYEQYF
DNA: TGTGCCAGCAGCTTAGAGGCCCGCTACGAGCAGTACTTC

J: TRBJ2-3
size: few
D: .
V: TRBV25-1
CDR3: CASSDSTTDTQYF
DNA: TGTGCCAGCAGTGATAGTACGACAGATACGCAGTATTTT

J: TRBJ2-1
size: few
D: TRBD2
V: TRBV5-1
CDR3: CASSVGTSGSSQFF
DNA: TGCGCCAGCAGCGTCGGGACTAGCGGGAGTTCGCAGTTCTTC

J: TRBJ2-1
size: few
D: .
V: TRBV5-1
CDR3: CASSPGPPSGYEQFF
DNA: TGCGCCAGCAGCCCCGGACCCCCTTCGGGGTATGAGCAGTTCTTC

J: TRBJ2-5
size: .
D: TRBD2
V: TRBV5-1
CDR3: CASSLDGLAGKGRETQYF
DNA: TGCGCCAGCAGCTTGGATGGACTAGCGGGTAAAGGGAGAGAGACCCAGTACTTC

J: TRBJ2-7
size: few
D: .
V: TRBV29-1
CDR3: CSARDTYEQYF
DNA: TGCAGCGCCCGCGACACCTACGAGCAGTACTTC

J: TRBJ2-1
size: once
D: .
V: TRBV6-2/TRBV6-3
CDR3: CASSFGERGSYNEQFF
DNA: TGTGCCAGCAGTTTCGGTGAGAGAGGGTCCTACAATGAGCAGTTCTTC

J: TRBJ2-5
size: .
D: TRBD2
V: TRBV5-6
CDR3: CASSSTTSGSWRETQYF
DNA: TGTGCCAGCAGCTCGACGACTAGCGGGAGCTGGCGAGAGACCCAGTACTTC

J: TRBJ2-7
size: few
D: TRBD2
V: TRBV12-3/TRBV12-4
CDR3: CASSPTSGGSYEQYF
DNA: TGTGCCAGCAGTCCGACTAGCGGGGGCTCCTACGAGCAGTACTTC

J: TRBJ1-2
size: .
D: .
V: TRBV28
CDR3: CASSLPDSSANYGYTF
DNA: TGTGCCAGCAGTCTCCCCGACAGCTCGGCTAACTATGGCTACACCTTC

J: TRBJ2-7
size: .
D: .
V: TRBV12-5
CDR3: CASGLVTSHEQYF
DNA: TGTGCTAGTGGTTTGGTGACTTCCCACGAGCAGTACTTC

J: TRBJ2-2
size: few
D: .
V: TRBV4-3
CDR3: CASSQELGRPKPGELFF
DNA: TGCGCCAGCAGCCAAGAATTAGGGAGACCCAAACCCGGGGAGCTGTTTTTT

J: TRBJ2-2
size: .
D: .
V: TRBV13
CDR3: CASTGLSPSGELFF
DNA: TGTGCCAGTACCGGCCTCAGTCCATCCGGGGAGCTGTTTTTT

J: TRBJ2-1
size: few
D: .
V: TRBV7-9
CDR3: CASSSGLLQFF
DNA: TGTGCCAGCAGCAGCGGGCTTCTGCAGTTCTTC

J: TRBJ2-3
size: few
D: TRBD1
V: TRBV24-1
CDR3: CATSATGENTQYF
DNA: TGTGCCACCAGTGCAACAGGGGAGAATACGCAGTATTTT

J: TRBJ2-1
size: .
D: TRBD2
V: TRBV27
CDR3: CASRTSGRSGLDEQFF
DNA: TGTGCCAGCAGGACTAGCGGGAGAAGCGGCCTGGATGAGCAGTTCTTC

J: TRBJ2-2
size: .
D: TRBD1
V: TRBV5-1
CDR3: CASRPGQEITGELFF
DNA: TGCGCCAGCCGACCGGGACAGGAAATCACCGGGGAGCTGTTTTTT